These 17 T cell receptor beta chains share one sample of origin, sequenced in a study of a mutant IDH1 vaccine in newly diagnosed glioma. The protocol was immunoSEQ multiplex PCR, while the TCRdb copy is restricted to in-frame clones and leaves out a portion. The sample has some 19,000 clones, roughly 88% seen once. Specified time point: baseline, week 1 (first vaccination visit). Treatment reported: pre-vaccination baseline after standard-of-care therapy. The starting material was PBMCs, obtained from a glioma patient treated with radiotherapy, temozolomide or both. The receptors here all came from a middle-aged man with glioma.

The chain joins TRBV5-5 to TRBJ1-2; D ambiguous. V lost 4 bases, J lost 3 bases, and 10 bases lay in between. This CDR3 has 13 residues. Germline loops: CDR1 SGHKS, CDR2 YYEKEE (reference sequence). Here the CDR3 reads CASSRGQYYGYTF. CDR3 nucleotide sequence: TGTGCCAGCAGCAGAGGGCAGTACTATGGCTACACCTTC.

The rearrangement links TRBV9 to TRBJ1-2, with TRBD1 matching over 10 bases. Germline V gene lookup returns CDR1 SGDLS and CDR2 YYNGEE. This CDR3 comprises 18 residues. The junction had 11 bases not matched to a gene; V was cut back by 0 bases and J by 3 bases. The CDR3 nucleotides read TGTGCCAGCAGCGTAGCCCCCGCGACAGGGGGCTTGGACTATGGCTACACCTTC. This translates into CASSVAPATGGLDYGYTF.

This rearrangement joins TRBV30 to TRBJ1-4; TRBD1 is a possible D gene (5 bases). V was trimmed by 4 bases and J by 5 bases, leaving 14 bases between them. The CDR3 has 14 residues. The germline V gene has CDR1 GTSNPN and CDR2 SVGIG (reference sequence). The chain's CDR3 is CAWNRQGKNEKLFF. The CDR3 nucleotides are TGTGCCTGGAACCGGCAGGGAAAGAATGAAAAACTGTTTTTT. The full variable domain, its missing parts supplied by reference TRBV30 and TRBJ1-4, is SQTIHQWPATLVQPVGSPLSLECTVEGTSNPNLYWYRQAAGRGLQLLFYSVGIGQISSEVPQNLSASRPQDRQFILSSKKLLLSDSGFYLCAWNRQGKNEKLFFGSGTQLSVL.

This clone was seen more than once but under ten times. The chain links TRBV10-3 to TRBJ2-7; the match to TRBD2 covers 7 bases. This CDR3 spans 14 amino acids. Germline V gene lookup returns CDR1 ENHRY and CDR2 SYGVKD. The V gene end was trimmed by 1 base and the J gene end by 6 bases; junction bases not matched to a gene: 6. The DNA for the CDR3 is TGTGCCATCAGTGAGTGGGCTAGCGGCAGCGAGCAGTACGTC. This sequence encodes CAISEWASGSEQYV.

The genes are TRBV11-2 and TRBJ1-4, with a tentative D call TRBD1 (6 bases). This CDR3 has 14 residues. The V end lost 4 bases, the J end lost 7 bases, and 13 bases lay between the germline ends. In germline, CDR1 is SGHAT, CDR2 FQNNGV. CDR3 nucleotide sequence: TGTGCCAGCAGCTCCATTCGGGGGCGTGAAAAACTGTTTTTT. It translates to CASSSIRGREKLFF. Using reference TRBV11-2 and TRBJ1-4 for the parts outside the CDR3, the full variable domain is EAGVAQSPRYKIIEKRQSVAFWCNPISGHATLYWYQQILGQGPKLLIQFQNNGVVDDSQLPKDRFSAERLKGVDSTLKIQPAKLEDSAVYLCASSSIRGREKLFFGSGTQLSVL.

The V call is TRBV4-3, the J call TRBJ2-6, with 7 bases aligning to TRBD2. Germline loops: CDR1 LGHNA, CDR2 YSLEER. The CDR3 has 20 residues. V dropped 0 bases and J dropped 0; count of bases not matched to a gene: 11. CDR3 DNA: TGCGCCAGCAGCCAAGATTTAGGGCCTGGCGGGAGCTCTGGGGCCAACGTCCTGACTTTC. Protein: CASSQDLGPGGSSGANVLTF.

The chain recombines TRBV5-4 with TRBJ1-1; tentative D call: TRBD1 (6 bases). This CDR3 region has 13 residues. Trimming shortened V by 7 bases and J by 0 bases, and 10 bases separated the two germline ends. Germline CDR1 SGHNT, CDR2 YYREEE (reference sequence). CDR3 bases: TGTGCCAGCCGACCAGGGGTGAACACTGAAGCTTTCTTT. This sequence encodes CASRPGVNTEAFF.

V usage is TRBV5-5 and J usage is TRBJ1-2; 8 positions agree with TRBD1. The V gene end was trimmed by 0 bases and the J gene end by 7 bases; junction bases not matched to a gene: 5. The V gene's germline CDR1 is SGHKS and CDR2 YYEKEE (reference sequence). This CDR3 region has 14 residues. The CDR3 protein is CASSLEVGQGGYTF. CDR3 DNA sequence: TGTGCCAGCAGCTTGGAGGTAGGACAGGGTGGCTACACCTTC.

V and J are TRBV7-2 and TRBJ1-3; 7 nucleotides align to TRBD1. This CDR3 has 15 amino acids. CDR1 is SGHTA, CDR2 FQGNSA, per germline. Trimming at V came to 7 bases and at J to 3 bases, leaving 9 bases not matched to a gene. In nucleotides, the CDR3 is TGTGCCAGCAACCAAGGCGCAGGGGGTGGAAACACCATATATTTT. Its translation: CASNQGAGGGNTIYF.

The chain couples TRBV6-5 to TRBJ2-7; 7 bases are a match to TRBD1. CDR3 length equals 13 residues. Germline CDR1 and CDR2: MNHEY and SVGAGI. The junction had 5 bases not matched to a gene; V was cut back by 5 bases and J by 4 bases. CDR3 residues: CASSGGQWYEQYF. The CDR3 nucleotides read TGTGCCAGCAGTGGGGGACAGTGGTACGAGCAGTACTTC.

This chain joins TRBV7-3 and TRBJ2-7; 11 bases fit TRBD2. V dropped 4 bases and J dropped 2; count of bases not matched to a gene: 7. Germline loops: CDR1 SGHTA, CDR2 FQGTGA. The length of the CDR3 is 16 residues. Here the CDR3 reads CASSSLGLAAPYEQYF. The CDR3 DNA reads TGTGCCAGCAGCTCATTGGGACTAGCGGCCCCCTACGAGCAGTACTTC.

The rearrangement uses TRBV6-1 and TRBJ2-1, with D perhaps TRBD2 (6 bases). The germline V and J ends were trimmed by 10 bases and 7 bases, with 23 bases remaining between them. The germline CDR1 and CDR2 sequences are MNHNS and SASEGT. CDR3 size: 15 residues. The CDR3 DNA follows: TGTGCCACGACCCGGGGGTACAGTTTGGGAAATGAGCAGTTCTTC. Translating gives CATTRGYSLGNEQFF.

This chain connects TRBV29-1 to TRBJ2-3; 8 bases fit TRBD1. Germline CDR1 reads SQVTM; CDR2 reads ANQGSEA. The CDR3 length is 13 residues. V lost 2 bases to trimming and J lost 7 bases; unmatched junction nucleotides: 5. The CDR3 bases are TGCAGCGTTGAACGGACAGGGTCGAATACGCAGTATTTT. Its translation: CSVERTGSNTQYF.

The V call is TRBV4-1, the J call TRBJ1-3, with 9 nucleotides matching TRBD1. The CDR3 is 15 residues long. The ends lost 4 bases at V and 4 bases at J; junction bases unmatched: 5. CDR1 is MGHRA, CDR2 YSYEKL, per germline. For the CDR3, the DNA is TGCGCCAGCAGCCGCCAGACAGGGGGGGGAAACACCATATATTTT. It encodes CASSRQTGGGNTIYF.

The V call is TRBV5-4, the J call TRBJ1-1; D is possibly TRBD1 (6 bases). Germline values: CDR1 SGHNT, CDR2 YYREEE (reference sequence). Trimming stripped 1 base from V and 7 bases from J, with 14 bases between. The CDR3 is 14 residues long. The DNA of the CDR3 is TGTGCCAGCAGCTTGTTGGGGGGGGCGGTTGAAGCTTTCTTT. Translating it yields CASSLLGGAVEAFF.

V usage is TRBV7-2 and J usage is TRBJ2-1; D possibly uses TRBD1 or TRBD2 (6 bases each). CDR1 SGHTA and CDR2 FQGNSA come from the germline V gene. CDR3 length: 13 residues. The V end lost 5 bases, the J end lost 7 bases, and 12 bases lay between the germline ends. The CDR3 loop is CASSLGGGNEQFF. In DNA form, the CDR3 reads TGTGCCAGCAGCCTCGGGGGCGGGAATGAGCAGTTCTTC.

V and J are TRBV5-1 and TRBJ2-7, with 9 positions matching TRBD1. Germline V CDR1 and CDR2: SGHRS, YFSETQ. V lost 3 bases to trimming and J lost 4 bases; unmatched junction nucleotides: 5. CDR3 length equals 14 residues. In DNA, the CDR3 is TGCGCCAGCAGCTCGGGACAGGGAAGGTACGAGCAGTACTTC. Amino acid sequence: CASSSGQGRYEQYF. Full variable domain (remainder filled in from reference TRBV5-1 and TRBJ2-7): KAGVTQTPRYLIKTRGQQVTLSCSPISGHRSVSWYQQTPGQGLQFLFEYFSETQRNKGNFPGRFSGRQFSNSRSEMNVSTLELGDSALYLCASSSGQGRYEQYFGPGTRLTVT.